This section outlines one TCR beta chain sequence together with its context. What it recognizes is unknown. This specimen comes from a study of immune cell composition in non-small cell lung cancer. The CDR3 extends over 15 amino acids. In germline, CDR1 is SEHNR, CDR2 FQNEAQ (reference sequence). J gave up 4 bases and V 5 bases, and 8 bases lay outside the gene matches. Profiling relied on immunoSEQ multiplex PCR, and the TCRdb table lists in-frame clones only, not all of them. The table shows under 3,000 clones, with about 85% occurring only once. Study results and limitations: Squamous carcinomas (about 75%) more often had tumour-associated clones >0.5% than adenocarcinomas (33%).

Material: lung tumor tissue. The chain employs TRBV7-9 and TRBJ2-7, with 10 bases lining up with TRBD2. This sequence was found in a human donor with non-small cell lung cancer. The DNA of the CDR3 is TGTGCCAGCAGCCCCCGGGTAGCGGGAGGATACGAGCAGTACTTC. Translating gives CASSPRVAGGYEQYF. The full variable domain, rest sourced from reference TRBV7-9 and TRBJ2-7, is DTGVSQNPRHKITKRGQNVTFRCDPISEHNRLYWYRQTLGQGPEFLTYFQNEAQLEKSRLLSDRFSAERPKGSFSTLEIQRTEQGDSAMYLCASSPRVAGGYEQYFGPGTRLTVT.